These 15 T cell receptor beta chains were sequenced from one sample in a study of blood T cell repertoires in COVID-19. Generated by immunoSEQ multiplex PCR, the TCRdb table keeps only in-frame clones and is missing some. The table lists a few hundred thousand clones, around 87% of them singletons. The sequenced material came from peripheral blood. The receptors here all came from a woman aged 55-70 years with COVID-19, enrolled during active disease.

The chain joins TRBV27 to TRBJ1-5; no firm D call. Trimming left V 3 bases short and J 5 bases short, with 11 bases between. The germline CDR1 and CDR2 sequences are MNHEY and SMNVEV (reference sequence). The CDR3 contains 14 residues. In DNA, the CDR3 is TGTGCCAGCAGTTTCTGGGGAGGCGATCAGCCCCAGCATTTT. Protein: CASSFWGGDQPQHF.

The genes are TRBV19 and TRBJ1-1; 8 positions agree with TRBD1. CDR1 is LNHDA, CDR2 SQIVND, per germline (reference sequence). This CDR3 region has 14 residues. With 6 bases clipped from V and 6 bases from J, the junction kept 9 bases outside the gene matches. The CDR3 nucleotides are TGTGCCAGTAGGCAGGGGGCGGGCCAGCCTGAAGCTTTCTTT. Translated: CASRQGAGQPEAFF.

The chain is built from TRBV28 and TRBJ1-2; 9 nucleotides agree with TRBD1. The germline V gene has CDR1 MDHEN and CDR2 SYDVKM. The CDR3 consists of 13 residues. Losses at the gene ends were 4 bases for V and 5 bases for J; bases not matched to a gene: 2. The CDR3 loop reads CASSWTGVYGYTF. Here the CDR3 DNA reads TGTGCCAGCAGTTGGACAGGGGTATATGGCTACACCTTC.

The rearrangement joins TRBV18 to TRBJ2-5; D may be TRBD1 (5 bases). The V gene's germline CDR1 is KGHSH and CDR2 LQKENI. The CDR3 sequence is 13 residues long. With 3 bases removed from V and 7 bases from J, the gap between germline ends came to 12 bases. CDR3 loop: CASSPAQDGTQYF. In DNA, the CDR3 is TGTGCCAGCTCACCGGCACAGGACGGGACCCAGTACTTC.

The J gene is TRBJ1-2, the V gene TRBV3-1 (or the pseudogene TRBV3-2), with D perhaps matching TRBD1 (6 bases). The CDR3 consists of 13 residues. The V gene lost 3 bases and the J gene lost 14 bases, with 19 bases spanning the gap. Per the germline V gene, CDR1 is LGHDT and CDR2 is YNNKEL (reference sequence). The DNA of the CDR3 is TGTGCCAGCAGCCACCCCGACAGGCCCAAACCGACCTTC. Translated: CASSHPDRPKPTF.

This chain joins TRBV7-8 and TRBJ2-4; possibly TRBD1 for D (6 bases). The CDR3 is 20 amino acids. V dropped 3 bases and J dropped 0 bases, with 24 bases sitting between them. Germline CDR1 reads SGHVS; CDR2 reads FQNEAQ. Here the CDR3 reads CASSFRTPGTPKIAKNIQYF. CDR3 nucleotide sequence: TGTGCCAGCAGCTTCCGGACCCCCGGGACACCGAAGATAGCCAAAAACATTCAGTACTTC.

The rearrangement links TRBV27 to TRBJ2-3; 7 bases line up with TRBD2. Losses at the gene ends were 5 bases for V and 1 base for J; bases not matched to a gene: 6. Germline CDR1 reads MNHEY; CDR2 reads SMNVEV (reference sequence). CDR3 length: 15 residues. CDR3: CASSQTGRGTDTQYF. The CDR3 bases are TGTGCCAGCAGTCAGACGGGGAGGGGCACAGATACGCAGTATTTT.

V is TRBV7-9 and J is TRBJ2-1, with 10 bases matching TRBD2. Trimming cost V 1 base and J 3 bases; bases outside gene matches: 3. This CDR3 contains 16 residues. From germline, CDR1 is SEHNR and CDR2 FQNEAQ (reference sequence). CDR3 sequence (DNA): TGTGCCAGCAGCTTAGAACTAGCGGGGTTCTACAATGAGCAGTTCTTC. Residues: CASSLELAGFYNEQFF.

J is TRBJ2-4 and V is TRBV6-2 or TRBV6-3; no clear D. V was cut by 2 bases and J by 7 bases, with 9 bases left in between. CDR3 size: 13 residues. Germline CDR1 reads MNHEY; CDR2 reads SVGEGT. The CDR3, as DNA: TGTGCCAGCAGTTACGTTTCTCTTAACATTCAGTACTTC. Residues: CASSYVSLNIQYF.

The rearrangement links TRBV9 to TRBJ1-1; possibly TRBD1 for D (5 bases). Trimming removed 4 bases at V and 0 bases at J, with 13 bases between. CDR1 is SGDLS and CDR2 is YYNGEE in the germline V gene. The CDR3 runs to 15 residues. The chain's CDR3 is CASSPLGRVNTEAFF. The DNA of the CDR3 is TGTGCCAGCAGCCCTCTGGGCAGGGTGAACACTGAAGCTTTCTTT.

The genes are TRBV6-5 and TRBJ2-7, with TRBD1 matching 7 bases. CDR3 length equals 13 residues. V shed 5 bases and J 7 bases; nucleotides not matched to a gene: 8. CDR1 and CDR2 (germline): MNHEY, SVGAGI. DNA of the CDR3: TGTGCCAGCAGTCCAGCGACAGGGCGGGAGCAGTACTTC. Its protein is CASSPATGREQYF.

This sequence joins TRBV6-5 and TRBJ1-6; possibly TRBD1 for D (5 bases). The CDR3 is 13 amino acids. Germline values: CDR1 MNHEY, CDR2 SVGAGI. Trimming pared 6 bases from V and 5 bases from J, leaving 8 bases between. The CDR3 DNA reads as TGTGCCAGCAGCGGGGGGGATAATTCACCCCTCCACTTT. Protein sequence: CASSGGDNSPLHF.

This clone appeared a few times. This chain joins TRBV6-5 and TRBJ1-5, with unresolved D. The length of the CDR3 is 13 residues. CDR1 and CDR2 (germline): MNHEY, SVGAGI. Trimming cost V 6 bases and J 9 bases, with 15 bases left between them. The CDR3 spells CASRLAAVGPQHF. DNA of the CDR3: TGTGCCAGCAGGCTGGCGGCCGTTGGGCCCCAGCATTTT.

CDR3 amino acids: CASSYSSGWDQPQHF. CDR3 nucleotides: TGTGCCAGCAGTTACTCTTCCGGGTGGGATCAGCCCCAGCATTTT. The chain combines TRBV6-6 with TRBJ1-5; D is unresolved. CDR1 is MNHNY, CDR2 SVGAGI, per germline (reference sequence). V was cut by 0 bases and J by 5 bases, with 11 bases left in between. The CDR3 extends over 15 amino acids.

This clone was observed once. The gene calls are TRBV5-4 and TRBJ1-1, with D possibly TRBD1 on 5 matching bases. V was shortened by 0 bases and J by 0 bases, with 12 bases between the two germline ends. The CDR3 length is 16 residues. Germline CDR1 reads SGHNT; CDR2 reads YYREEE (reference sequence). CDR3 nucleotides: TGTGCCAGCAGCTTGGTTGGGGCCAGTATGAACACTGAAGCTTTCTTT. It is translated as CASSLVGASMNTEAFF.